This TCR beta chain was sequenced during a study of radiation and T cells in renal cell carcinoma. Study context: Nephrectomy followed 15 Gy stereotactic body radiation by 4 weeks. Study findings and constraints: No pretreatment tumor biopsies were available for baseline clonotypes.

Time point indicated: baseline pretreatment blood. This sample's treatment: 15 Gy SBRT to primary tumor, nephrectomy 4 weeks later. The tumor was a clear cell renal cell carcinoma. Libraries were prepared by immunoSEQ multiplex PCR; TCRdb keeps only in-frame clonotypes and omits some of them. Here the sample spans about 130,000 clones, roughly 88% being singletons. The CDR3 totals 15 residues. CDR1 is SEHNR, CDR2 FQNEAQ, per germline (reference sequence). V was clipped by 4 bases and J by 7 bases, with 14 bases between them. This clone was seen a few times. What it binds is unknown. The sample consisted of blood, taken from a patient whose treatment included radiotherapy and nephrectomy. The chain has TRBV7-9 and TRBJ1-6, with D hard to call. The clonotype originates from a woman aged 45 to 65 with renal cell carcinoma. CDR3 in amino acids: CASSSRMASNSPLHF. The DNA of the CDR3 is TGTGCCAGCAGCTCGCGGATGGCGTCGAATTCACCCCTCCACTTT.